In its sample, the clone carrying this T cell receptor (beta chain) was seen many times. No antigen is known for it. The library had UMIs added by 3' ligation of an oligonucleotide to TCR cDNA. Germline CDR1 and CDR2: MGHDK and SYGVNS. Trimming took 3 bases from V and 1 from J; bases not matched to a gene: 5. CDR3 length equals 15 residues. This entry belongs to a study of naive and memory T cell subsets. Study observations and caveats: TCR transcript changes with activation or differentiation may affect this RNA method.

The SP2 primer and nested alpha and beta constant region primers amplified ligated cDNA in four rounds. For blood and skin samples, reverse transcription used TCR alpha and beta constant primers. Each CDR3 protein gets one entry after TCRdb re-called the 5' RACE reads with MiXCR. Of around 56,000 distinct CDR3 sequences in the sample, about 7.1% were seen once. This receptor was taken from a female donor in good health. V gene TRBV25-1 combines with J gene TRBJ1-2; 7 nucleotides line up with TRBD1. For the CDR3, the DNA is TGTGCCAGCAGTGATACCCGACAGGGTAACTATGGCTACACCTTC. It codes for CASSDTRQGNYGYTF.